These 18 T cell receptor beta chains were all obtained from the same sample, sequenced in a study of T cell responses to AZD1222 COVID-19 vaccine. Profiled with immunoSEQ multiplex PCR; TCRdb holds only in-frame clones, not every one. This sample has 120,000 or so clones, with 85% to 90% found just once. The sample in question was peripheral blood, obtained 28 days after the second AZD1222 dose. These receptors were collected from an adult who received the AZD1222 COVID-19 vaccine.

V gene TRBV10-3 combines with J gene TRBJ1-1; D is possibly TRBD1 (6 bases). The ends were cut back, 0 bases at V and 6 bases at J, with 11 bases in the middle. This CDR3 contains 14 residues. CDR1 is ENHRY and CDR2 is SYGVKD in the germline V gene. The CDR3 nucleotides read TGTGCCATCAGTGAGTCAGTGGGGGGCGCTGAAGCTTTCTTT. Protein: CAISESVGGAEAFF.

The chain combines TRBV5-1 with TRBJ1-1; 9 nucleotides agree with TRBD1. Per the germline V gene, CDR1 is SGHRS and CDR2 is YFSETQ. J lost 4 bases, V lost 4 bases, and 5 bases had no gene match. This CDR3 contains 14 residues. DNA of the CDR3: TGCGCCAGCAGCATAATGACAGGGGGCACTGAAGCTTTCTTT. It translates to CASSIMTGGTEAFF. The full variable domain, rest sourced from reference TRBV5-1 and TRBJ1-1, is KAGVTQTPRYLIKTRGQQVTLSCSPISGHRSVSWYQQTPGQGLQFLFEYFSETQRNKGNFPGRFSGRQFSNSRSEMNVSTLELGDSALYLCASSIMTGGTEAFFGQGTRLTVV.

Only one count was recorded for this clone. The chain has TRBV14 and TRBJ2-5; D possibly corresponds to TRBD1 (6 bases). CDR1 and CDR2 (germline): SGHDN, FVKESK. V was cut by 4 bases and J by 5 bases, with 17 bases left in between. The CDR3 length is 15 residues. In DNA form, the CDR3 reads TGTGCCAGCAGCCTTGGGACACCCATTGGGGAGACCCAGTACTTC. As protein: CASSLGTPIGETQYF.

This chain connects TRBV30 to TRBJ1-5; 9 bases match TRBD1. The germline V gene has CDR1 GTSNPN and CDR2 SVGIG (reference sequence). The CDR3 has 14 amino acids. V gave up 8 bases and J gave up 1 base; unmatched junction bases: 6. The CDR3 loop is CALKDRGSNQPQHF. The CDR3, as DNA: TGTGCCCTAAAGGACAGGGGAAGCAATCAGCCCCAGCATTTT.

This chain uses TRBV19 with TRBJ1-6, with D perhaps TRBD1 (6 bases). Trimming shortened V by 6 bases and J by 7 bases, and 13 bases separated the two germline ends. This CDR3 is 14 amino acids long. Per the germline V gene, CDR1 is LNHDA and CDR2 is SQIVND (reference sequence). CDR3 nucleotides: TGTGCCAGTAGCGTCGACAGGAAGAATTCACCCCTCCACTTT. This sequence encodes CASSVDRKNSPLHF.

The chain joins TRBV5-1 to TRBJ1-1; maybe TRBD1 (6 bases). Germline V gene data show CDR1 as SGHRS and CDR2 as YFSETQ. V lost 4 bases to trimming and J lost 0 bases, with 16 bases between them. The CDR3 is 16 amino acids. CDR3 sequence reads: CASSMTRGTLNTEAFF. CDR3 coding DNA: TGCGCCAGCAGCATGACACGGGGGACATTGAACACTGAAGCTTTCTTT.

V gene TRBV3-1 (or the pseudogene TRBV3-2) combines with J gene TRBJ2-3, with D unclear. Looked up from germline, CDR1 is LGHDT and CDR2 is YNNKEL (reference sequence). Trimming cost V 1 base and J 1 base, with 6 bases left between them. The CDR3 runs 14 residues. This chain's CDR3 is CASSQGARTDTQYF. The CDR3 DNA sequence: TGTGCCAGCAGCCAAGGCGCGCGCACAGATACGCAGTATTTT.

CDR3 bases: TGTGCCAGCAGCCCCCGGGGGGACTCCTACAATGAGCAGTTCTTC. Protein: CASSPRGDSYNEQFF. The J gene is TRBJ2-1, the V gene TRBV5-5, with 7 bases identical to TRBD2. The CDR3 sequence is 15 residues long. Germline lookup yields CDR1 SGHKS and CDR2 YYEKEE (reference sequence). J gave up 0 bases and V 4 bases, and 4 bases lay outside the gene matches.

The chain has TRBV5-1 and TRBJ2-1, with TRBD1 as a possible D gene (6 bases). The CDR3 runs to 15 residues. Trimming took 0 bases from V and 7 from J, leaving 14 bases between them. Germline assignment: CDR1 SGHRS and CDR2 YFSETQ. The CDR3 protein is CASSLVGQIGNEQFF. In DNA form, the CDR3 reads TGCGCCAGCAGCTTGGTTGGACAGATTGGTAATGAGCAGTTCTTC.

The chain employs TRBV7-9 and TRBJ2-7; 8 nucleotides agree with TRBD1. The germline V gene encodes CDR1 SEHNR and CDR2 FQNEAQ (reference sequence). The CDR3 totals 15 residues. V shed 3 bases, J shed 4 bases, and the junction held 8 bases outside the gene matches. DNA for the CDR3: TGTGCCAGCAGCTTGGGGCTGGGACAGGCATACGAGCAGTACTTC. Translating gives CASSLGLGQAYEQYF.

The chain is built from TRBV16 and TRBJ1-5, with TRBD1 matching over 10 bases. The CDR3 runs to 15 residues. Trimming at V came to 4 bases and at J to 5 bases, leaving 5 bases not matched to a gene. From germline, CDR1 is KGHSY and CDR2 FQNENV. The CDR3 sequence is CASSLTGGWDQPQHF. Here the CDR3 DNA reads TGTGCCAGCAGCCTGACAGGGGGCTGGGATCAGCCCCAGCATTTT.

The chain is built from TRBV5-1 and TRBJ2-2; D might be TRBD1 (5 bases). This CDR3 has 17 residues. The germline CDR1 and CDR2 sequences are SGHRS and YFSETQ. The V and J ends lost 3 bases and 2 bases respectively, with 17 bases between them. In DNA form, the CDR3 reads TGCGCCAGCAGCTCGCCTACGACAGACCCCAACACCGGGGAGCTGTTTTTT. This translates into CASSSPTTDPNTGELFF.

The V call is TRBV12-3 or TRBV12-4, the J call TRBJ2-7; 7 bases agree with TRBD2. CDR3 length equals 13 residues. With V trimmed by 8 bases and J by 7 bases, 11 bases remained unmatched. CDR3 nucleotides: TGTGCCAGCGAGCGGGGAGTGTCCGGTGAGCAGTACTTC. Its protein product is CASERGVSGEQYF.

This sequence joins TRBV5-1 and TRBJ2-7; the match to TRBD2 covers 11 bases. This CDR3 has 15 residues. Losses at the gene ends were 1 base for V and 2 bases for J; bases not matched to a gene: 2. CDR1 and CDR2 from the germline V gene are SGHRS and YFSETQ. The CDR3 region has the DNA TGCGCCAGCAGCTTGACTAGCGGGAGCGCCTACGAGCAGTACTTC. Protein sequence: CASSLTSGSAYEQYF.

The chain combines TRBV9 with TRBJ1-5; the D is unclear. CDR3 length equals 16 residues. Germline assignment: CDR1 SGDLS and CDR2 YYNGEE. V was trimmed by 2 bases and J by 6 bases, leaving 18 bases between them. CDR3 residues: CASSVSDSAGGQPQHF. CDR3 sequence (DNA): TGTGCCAGCAGCGTTAGTGATTCGGCAGGCGGTCAGCCCCAGCATTTT.

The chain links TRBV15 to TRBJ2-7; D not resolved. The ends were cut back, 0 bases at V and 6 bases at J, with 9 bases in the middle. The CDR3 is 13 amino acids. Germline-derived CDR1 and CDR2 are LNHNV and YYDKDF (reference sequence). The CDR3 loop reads CATSRDTPREQYF. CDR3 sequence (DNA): TGTGCCACCAGCAGAGATACCCCTCGCGAGCAGTACTTC.

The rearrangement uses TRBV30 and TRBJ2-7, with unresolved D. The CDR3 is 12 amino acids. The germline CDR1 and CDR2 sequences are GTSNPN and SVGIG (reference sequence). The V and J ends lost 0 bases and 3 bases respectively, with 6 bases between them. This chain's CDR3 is CAWSVAHYEQYF. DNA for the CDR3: TGTGCCTGGAGTGTGGCCCACTACGAGCAGTACTTC. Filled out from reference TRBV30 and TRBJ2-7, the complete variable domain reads SQTIHQWPATLVQPVGSPLSLECTVEGTSNPNLYWYRQAAGRGLQLLFYSVGIGQISSEVPQNLSASRPQDRQFILSSKKLLLSDSGFYLCAWSVAHYEQYFGPGTRLTVT.

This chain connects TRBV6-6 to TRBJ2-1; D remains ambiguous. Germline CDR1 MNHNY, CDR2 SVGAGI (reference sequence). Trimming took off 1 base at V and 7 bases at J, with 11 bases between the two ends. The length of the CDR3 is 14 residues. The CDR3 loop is CASSYWLGSNEQFF. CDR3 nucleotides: TGTGCCAGCAGTTACTGGCTAGGAAGTAATGAGCAGTTCTTC.